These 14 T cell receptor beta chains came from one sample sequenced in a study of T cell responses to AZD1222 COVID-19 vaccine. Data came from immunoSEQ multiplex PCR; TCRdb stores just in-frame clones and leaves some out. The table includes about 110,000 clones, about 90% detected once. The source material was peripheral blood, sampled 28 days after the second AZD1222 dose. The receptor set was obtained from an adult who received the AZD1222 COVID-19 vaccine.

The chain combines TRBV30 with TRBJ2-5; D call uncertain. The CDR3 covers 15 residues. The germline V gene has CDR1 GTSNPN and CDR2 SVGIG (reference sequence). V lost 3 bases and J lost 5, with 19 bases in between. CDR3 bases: TGTGCCTGGAGCGCGCGATTATGGGGAATGGAGACCCAGTACTTC. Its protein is CAWSARLWGMETQYF. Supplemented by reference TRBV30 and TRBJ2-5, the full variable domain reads SQTIHQWPATLVQPVGSPLSLECTVEGTSNPNLYWYRQAAGRGLQLLFYSVGIGQISSEVPQNLSASRPQDRQFILSSKKLLLSDSGFYLCAWSARLWGMETQYFGPGTRLLVL.

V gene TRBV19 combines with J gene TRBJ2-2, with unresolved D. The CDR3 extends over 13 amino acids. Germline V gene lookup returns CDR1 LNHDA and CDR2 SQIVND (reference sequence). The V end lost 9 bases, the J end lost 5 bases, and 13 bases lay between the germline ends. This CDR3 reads CASALSSTGELFF. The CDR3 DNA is TGTGCCAGCGCTCTCTCATCGACCGGGGAGCTGTTTTTT.

The CDR3 sequence is CASSLGEGLSPSTDTQYF. The CDR3 region has the DNA TGCGCCAGCAGCCTAGGGGAGGGACTTTCCCCTAGCACAGATACGCAGTATTTT. The V gene is TRBV5-1, the J gene TRBJ2-3, with 7 bases that match TRBD2. V dropped 4 bases and J dropped 0; count of bases not matched to a gene: 14. There are 18 residues in the CDR3. The V gene's germline CDR1 is SGHRS and CDR2 YFSETQ. The complete variable domain, with remaining parts taken from reference TRBV5-1 and TRBJ2-3, reads KAGVTQTPRYLIKTRGQQVTLSCSPISGHRSVSWYQQTPGQGLQFLFEYFSETQRNKGNFPGRFSGRQFSNSRSEMNVSTLELGDSALYLCASSLGEGLSPSTDTQYFGPGTRLTVL.

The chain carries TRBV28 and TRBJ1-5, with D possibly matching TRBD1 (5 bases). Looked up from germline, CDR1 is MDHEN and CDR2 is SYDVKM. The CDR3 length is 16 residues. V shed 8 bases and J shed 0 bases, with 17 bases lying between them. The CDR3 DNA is TGTGCCAGCCGATTAACGAGGGGTTATAGCAATCAGCCCCAGCATTTT. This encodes CASRLTRGYSNQPQHF. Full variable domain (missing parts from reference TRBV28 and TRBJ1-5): DVKVTQSSRYLVKRTGEKVFLECVQDMDHENMFWYRQDPGLGLRLIYFSYDVKMKEKGDIPEGYSVSREKKERFSLILESASTNQTSMYLCASRLTRGYSNQPQHFGDGTRLSIL.

The CDR3, as DNA: TGTGCCAGCAGTACAGCCTTCACGAACACTGAAGCTTTCTTT. Translation: CASSTAFTNTEAFF. This sequence joins TRBV27 and TRBJ1-1, with no clear D. This CDR3 is 14 amino acids long. Trimming shortened V by 5 bases and J by 1 base, and 11 bases separated the two germline ends. Germline lookup yields CDR1 MNHEY and CDR2 SMNVEV (reference sequence).

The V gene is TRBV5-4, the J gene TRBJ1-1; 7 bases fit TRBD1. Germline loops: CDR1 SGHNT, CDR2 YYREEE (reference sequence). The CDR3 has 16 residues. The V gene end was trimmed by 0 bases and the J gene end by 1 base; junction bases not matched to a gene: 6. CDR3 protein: CASSLVTGAWNTEAFF. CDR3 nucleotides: TGTGCCAGCAGCTTGGTAACAGGGGCTTGGAACACTGAAGCTTTCTTT. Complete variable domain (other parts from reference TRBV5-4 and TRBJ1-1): ETGVTQSPTHLIKTRGQQVTLRCSSQSGHNTVSWYQQALGQGPQFIFQYYREEENGRGNFPPRFSGLQFPNYSSELNVNALELDDSALYLCASSLVTGAWNTEAFFGQGTRLTVV.

This chain's CDR3 is CATSRDAGDGGYTF. In DNA, the CDR3 is TGTGCCACCAGCAGAGATGCAGGGGATGGCGGCTACACCTTC. The rearrangement uses TRBV15 and TRBJ1-2; maybe TRBD1 (6 bases). V was shortened by 0 bases and J by 8 bases, with 13 bases between the two germline ends. This CDR3 comprises 14 residues. Germline CDR1 is LNHNV and CDR2 is YYDKDF (reference sequence). Based on the CDR3 plus reference TRBV15 and TRBJ1-2, the full variable domain is DAMVIQNPRYQVTQFGKPVTLSCSQTLNHNVMYWYQQKSSQAPKLLFHYYDKDFNNEADTPDNFQSRRPNTSFCFLDIRSPGLGDTAMYLCATSRDAGDGGYTFGSGTRLTVV.

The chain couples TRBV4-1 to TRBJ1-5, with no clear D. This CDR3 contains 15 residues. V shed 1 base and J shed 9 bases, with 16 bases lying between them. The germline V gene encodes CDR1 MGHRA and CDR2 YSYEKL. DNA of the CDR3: TGCGCCAGCAGCCAAGTGGGCAACATCGCATTGCCCCAGCATTTT. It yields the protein CASSQVGNIALPQHF.

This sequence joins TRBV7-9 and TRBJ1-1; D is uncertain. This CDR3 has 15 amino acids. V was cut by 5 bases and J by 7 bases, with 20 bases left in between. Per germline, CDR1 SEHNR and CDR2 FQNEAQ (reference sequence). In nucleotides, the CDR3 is TGTGCCAGCAGCAAGAACGGGGTATTACTCGGTGAAGCTTTCTTT. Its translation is CASSKNGVLLGEAFF.

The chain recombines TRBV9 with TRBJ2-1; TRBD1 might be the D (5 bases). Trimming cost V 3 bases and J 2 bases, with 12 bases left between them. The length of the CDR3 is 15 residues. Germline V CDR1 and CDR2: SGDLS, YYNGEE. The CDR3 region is CASSGSGSPYNEQFF. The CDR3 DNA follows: TGTGCCAGCAGCGGCTCAGGGTCCCCCTACAATGAGCAGTTCTTC. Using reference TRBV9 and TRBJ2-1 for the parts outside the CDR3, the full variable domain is DSGVTQTPKHLITATGQRVTLRCSPRSGDLSVYWYQQSLDQGLQFLIQYYNGEERAKGNILERFSAQQFPDLHSELNLSSLELGDSALYFCASSGSGSPYNEQFFGPGTRLTVL.

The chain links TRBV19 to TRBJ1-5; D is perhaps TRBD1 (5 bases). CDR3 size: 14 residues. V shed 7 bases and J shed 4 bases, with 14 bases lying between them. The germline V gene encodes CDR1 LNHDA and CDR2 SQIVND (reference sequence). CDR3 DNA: TGTGCCAGTATTTCTTCCCAGGGTAATCAGCCCCAGCATTTT. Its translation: CASISSQGNQPQHF.

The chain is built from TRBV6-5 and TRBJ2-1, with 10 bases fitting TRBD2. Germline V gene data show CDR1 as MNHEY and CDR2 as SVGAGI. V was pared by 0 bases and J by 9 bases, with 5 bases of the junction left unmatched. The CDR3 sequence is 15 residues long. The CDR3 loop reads CASSYSSSGGAEQFF. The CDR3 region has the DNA TGTGCCAGCAGTTACTCTAGCAGCGGGGGGGCTGAGCAGTTCTTC.

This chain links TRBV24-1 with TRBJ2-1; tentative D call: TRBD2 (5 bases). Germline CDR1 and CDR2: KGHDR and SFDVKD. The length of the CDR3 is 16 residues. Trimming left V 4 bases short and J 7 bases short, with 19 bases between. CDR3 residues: CATSDIKRSFGNEQFF. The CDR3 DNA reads TGTGCCACCAGTGACATAAAGCGGAGCTTCGGGAATGAGCAGTTCTTC.

The CDR3: CASSPLVDGRGNQPQHF. The CDR3 region has the DNA TGCGCCAGCAGCCCGCTAGTTGACGGAAGGGGCAATCAGCCCCAGCATTTT. The rearrangement joins TRBV4-1 to TRBJ1-5; D unclear. Deletions cut 4 bases from V and 2 bases from J, with 18 bases between. The CDR3 is 17 residues long. CDR1 is MGHRA and CDR2 is YSYEKL in the germline V gene.